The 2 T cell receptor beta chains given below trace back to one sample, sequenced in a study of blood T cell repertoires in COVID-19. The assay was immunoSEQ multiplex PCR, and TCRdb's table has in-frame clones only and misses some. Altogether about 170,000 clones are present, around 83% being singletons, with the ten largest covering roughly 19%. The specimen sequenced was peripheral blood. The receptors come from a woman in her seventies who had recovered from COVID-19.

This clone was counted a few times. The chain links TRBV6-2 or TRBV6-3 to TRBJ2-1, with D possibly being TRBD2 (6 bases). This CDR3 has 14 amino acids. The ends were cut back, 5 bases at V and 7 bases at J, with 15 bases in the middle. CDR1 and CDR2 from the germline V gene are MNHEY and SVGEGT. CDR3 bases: TGTGCCAGCAGTGGGCCACTAGCCTTAAATGAGCAGTTCTTC. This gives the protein CASSGPLALNEQFF.

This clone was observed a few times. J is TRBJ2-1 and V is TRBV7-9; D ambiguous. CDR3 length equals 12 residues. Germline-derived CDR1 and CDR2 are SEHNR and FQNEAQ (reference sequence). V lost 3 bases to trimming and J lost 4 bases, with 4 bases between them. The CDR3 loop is CASSFSYNEQFF. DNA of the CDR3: TGTGCCAGCAGCTTCTCTTACAATGAGCAGTTCTTC.